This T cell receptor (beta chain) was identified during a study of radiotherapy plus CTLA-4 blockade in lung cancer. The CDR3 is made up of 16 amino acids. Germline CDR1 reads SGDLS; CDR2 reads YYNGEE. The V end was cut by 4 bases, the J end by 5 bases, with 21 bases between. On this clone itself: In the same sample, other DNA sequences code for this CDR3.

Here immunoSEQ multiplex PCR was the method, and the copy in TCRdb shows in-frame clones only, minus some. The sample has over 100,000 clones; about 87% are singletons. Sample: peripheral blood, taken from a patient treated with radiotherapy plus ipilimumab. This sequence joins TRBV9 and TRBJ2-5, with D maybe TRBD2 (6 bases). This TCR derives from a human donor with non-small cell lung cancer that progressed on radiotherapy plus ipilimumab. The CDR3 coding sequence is TGTGCCAGCAGCTCCCGGGGGAGAGGAGGAAGGGAGACCCAGTACTTC. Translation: CASSSRGRGGRETQYF.